This T cell receptor (beta chain) was captured by sequencing in a study of blood T cell repertoires in COVID-19. Study details: Acute and convalescent COVID-19 specimens originated in the United States, Italy and Spain.

With respect to this clone: Other nucleotide sequences from this sample produce the same CDR3.

In assigning cohorts, the study relied on participant-reported clinical history. Germline values: CDR1 SNHLY, CDR2 FYNNEI. The CDR3 totals 14 residues. The ends lost 4 bases at V and 3 bases at J; junction bases unmatched: 0. Here immunoSEQ multiplex PCR was the method, and the copy in TCRdb shows in-frame clones only, minus some. Found here are 150,000 or so clones, 70% to 85% of them singletons; the top ten hold 12%. The source material was PBMCs or T cells enriched from blood (not recorded which). V usage is TRBV2 and J usage is TRBJ1-4; 9 bases map to TRBD1. The clonotype was recovered from a man aged 50 to 59 who had recovered from COVID-19. The CDR3 is CASSGQGANEKLFF. The CDR3 DNA sequence: TGTGCCAGCAGTGGACAGGGGGCTAATGAAAAACTGTTTTTT.